The rows below give T cell receptor beta chains drawn from one sample of a study of control samples from healthy donors and cancer patients. Clones were sequenced by immunoSEQ multiplex PCR, and TCRdb holds only the in-frame ones, with some missing. The table has 90,000 to 100,000 clones, 70% to 80% seen once. Sequencing used blood. These TCRs come from a woman aged 30 to 39 in good health. The CDR3 runs from the conserved cysteine through the conserved F or W. The D gene is left open where the match is weak. Clone size, where shown, is once, few, many, or a class for clones that have expanded.

d_call,clone_size,cdr3_length,v_call,j_call,cdr3_aa,cdr3_nt
-,-,14,TRBV12-5,TRBJ1-4,CASGSSGTNEKLFF,TGTGCTAGTGGGAGTAGTGGAACTAATGAAAAACTGTTTTTT
-,-,14,TRBV3-1/TRBV3-2,TRBJ2-6,CASSLGGGANVLTF,TGTGCCAGCAGCCTTGGCGGGGGGGCCAACGTCCTGACTTTC
-,-,15,TRBV27,TRBJ2-7,CASSFWGAGSYEQYF,TGTGCCAGCAGTTTCTGGGGGGCCGGGTCCTACGAGCAGTACTTC
TRBD1,-,16,TRBV4-2,TRBJ1-1,CASSQRTGGWGTEAFF,TGTGCCAGCAGCCAACGAACAGGGGGCTGGGGCACTGAAGCTTTCTTT
TRBD1,-,17,TRBV18,TRBJ2-6,CASSPGETGVGANVLTF,TGTGCCAGCTCACCCGGGGAGACAGGGGTTGGGGCCAACGTCCTGACTTTC
-,-,17,TRBV11-2,TRBJ1-3,CASSMGGAPFSGNTIYF,TGTGCCAGCAGCATGGGGGGAGCCCCCTTCTCTGGAAACACCATATATTTT
TRBD1,-,14,TRBV19,TRBJ2-3,CASSSGTASDTQYF,TGTGCCAGTAGCTCCGGGACAGCCTCAGATACGCAGTATTTT
TRBD1,few,14,TRBV7-2,TRBJ1-1,CASSLSGGTTEAFF,TGTGCCAGCAGCTTGTCAGGGGGTACCACTGAAGCTTTCTTT
-,-,13,TRBV19,TRBJ1-3,CASSGKRGNTIYF,TGTGCCAGTAGCGGAAAACGGGGAAACACCATATATTTT
-,-,13,TRBV2,TRBJ1-6,CASSLDSNSPLHF,TGTGCCAGCAGTCTGGACAGCAATTCACCCCTCCACTTT
-,-,12,TRBV11-2,TRBJ2-7,CASSLEHNEQYF,TGTGCCAGCAGCTTAGAACACAACGAGCAGTACTTC
TRBD1,-,21,TRBV5-1,TRBJ2-7,CASSSQQGADVARGTTYEQYF,TGCGCCAGCAGCTCCCAACAGGGGGCAGACGTCGCACGCGGGACAACCTACGAGCAGTACTTC
-,-,12,TRBV12-3/TRBV12-4,TRBJ1-1,CASSLARVRAFF,TGTGCCAGCAGTTTAGCGAGGGTTAGGGCTTTCTTT
-,-,16,TRBV10-3,TRBJ1-2,CAIRGRAWGVLDGYTF,TGTGCCATCAGAGGGAGGGCTTGGGGGGTCTTGGATGGCTACACCTTC
-,few,15,TRBV7-7,TRBJ2-7,CASSLAEGPQHEQYF,TGTGCTAGCAGCTTAGCGGAGGGACCTCAACACGAGCAGTACTTC
-,-,14,TRBV5-1,TRBJ1-2,CASSLSAGRLGYTF,TGCGCCAGCAGCTTGTCTGCAGGGAGGTTGGGCTACACCTTC
-,once,18,TRBV7-2,TRBJ1-4,CASSKRSGGGITNEKLFF,TGTGCCAGCAGCAAGAGGTCCGGGGGCGGGATAACTAATGAAAAACTGTTTTTT
-,few,15,TRBV5-1,TRBJ1-2,CASSLSGPSNYGYTF,TGCGCCAGCAGCTTGAGCGGACCCTCTAACTATGGCTACACCTTC
-,few,16,TRBV11-3,TRBJ2-2,CASSLAAGGGSGELFF,TGTGCCAGCAGCTTAGCTGCAGGGGGGGGATCCGGGGAGCTGTTTTTT
-,once,14,TRBV3-1/TRBV3-2,TRBJ2-5,CASSQASAQETQYF,TGTGCCAGCAGCCAAGCCAGCGCCCAGGAGACCCAGTACTTC
-,few,15,TRBV7-6,TRBJ1-3,CASSLFSSSGNTIYF,TGTGCCAGCAGCTTATTCAGTTCATCTGGAAACACCATATATTTT
TRBD1,-,13,TRBV12-3/TRBV12-4,TRBJ1-3,CASSTGGGNTIYF,TGTGCCAGCAGTACAGGGGGCGGAAACACCATATATTTT
TRBD2,-,13,TRBV27,TRBJ2-7,CASSSREGNEQYF,TGTGCCAGCAGCTCACGGGAGGGAAACGAGCAGTACTTC
TRBD2,-,13,TRBV5-6,TRBJ2-1,CASSFGEGVEQFF,TGTGCCAGCAGCTTCGGGGAGGGCGTGGAGCAGTTCTTC
-,once,12,TRBV30,TRBJ1-3,CAWSRGQNTIYF,TGTGCCTGGAGCCGAGGCCAAAACACCATATATTTT
-,-,13,TRBV3-1/TRBV3-2,TRBJ1-3,CASSQDRERRTDF,TGTGCCAGCAGCCAAGATCGAGAGAGACGGACGGATTTT
-,-,13,TRBV19,TRBJ2-7,CASSMRAGAEQYF,TGTGCCAGTAGTATGCGGGCGGGGGCCGAGCAGTACTTC
-,-,15,TRBV5-6,TRBJ1-1,CASSGEGRGNTEAFF,TGTGCCAGCAGTGGGGAGGGGAGGGGGAACACTGAAGCTTTCTTT
TRBD1,-,13,TRBV27,TRBJ1-6,CASRRDSPSPLHF,TGTGCCAGCAGGAGGGACAGTCCTTCACCCCTCCACTTT
-,-,12,TRBV30,TRBJ2-3,CAWSRSTDTQYF,TGTGCCTGGAGCCGCAGCACAGATACGCAGTATTTT
TRBD2,-,18,TRBV9,TRBJ2-3,CASSVEKAGTRWTDTQYF,TGTGCCAGCAGCGTAGAGAAGGCCGGGACTAGGTGGACAGATACGCAGTATTTT
-,few,13,TRBV2,TRBJ1-1,CASSERGSTEAFF,TGTGCCAGCAGTGAAAGAGGGAGTACTGAAGCTTTCTTT
-,-,15,TRBV24-1,TRBJ2-1,CATSEGTNQYNEQFF,TGTGCCACCAGTGAGGGCACCAACCAGTACAATGAGCAGTTCTTC
-,-,17,TRBV5-5,TRBJ1-4,CASSLRAMRGSNEKLFF,TGTGCCAGCAGCTTGCGAGCGATGAGAGGGTCTAATGAAAAACTGTTTTTT
TRBD2,-,17,TRBV5-1,TRBJ2-7,CASSWRTSGGGSYEQYF,TGCGCCAGCAGTTGGCGGACTAGCGGGGGGGGCTCCTACGAGCAGTACTTC
-,once,17,TRBV30,TRBJ1-6,CAWTGQKRISYNSPLHF,TGTGCCTGGACCGGACAGAAAAGGATCTCCTATAATTCACCCCTCCACTTT
-,-,13,TRBV10-3,TRBJ2-3,CAISEGSPDTQYF,TGTGCCATCAGCGAGGGGTCCCCAGATACGCAGTATTTT
TRBD1,-,16,TRBV19,TRBJ2-3,CASSPRTGTSTDTQYF,TGTGCCAGTAGTCCCCGGACAGGTACTAGCACAGATACGCAGTATTTT
-,once,13,TRBV18,TRBJ2-7,CASSPQGSYEQYF,TGTGCCAGCTCACCACAGGGGTCCTACGAGCAGTACTTC
-,-,15,TRBV19,TRBJ1-5,CASSTGSHSNQPQHF,TGTGCCAGTAGTACAGGGTCGCATAGCAATCAGCCCCAGCATTTT
TRBD1,-,14,TRBV19,TRBJ1-5,CASKNRGLGQPQHF,TGTGCCAGTAAAAACAGGGGGCTAGGACAGCCCCAGCATTTT
-,-,12,TRBV19,TRBJ1-3,CASRASGNTIYF,TGTGCCAGTAGGGCCTCTGGAAACACCATATATTTT
TRBD1,-,13,TRBV2,TRBJ1-6,CASLGTENSPLHF,TGTGCCAGCCTCGGGACAGAAAATTCACCCCTCCACTTT
TRBD1,-,15,TRBV6-5,TRBJ2-5,CASTSGQGVLETQYF,TGTGCCAGCACATCGGGACAGGGGGTTTTGGAGACCCAGTACTTC
TRBD2,-,17,TRBV2,TRBJ2-7,CASRSRPGGAEPVEQYF,TGTGCCAGCAGATCGAGGCCCGGGGGGGCGGAGCCGGTCGAGCAGTACTTC
-,few,15,TRBV9,TRBJ1-6,CASSVDEGLGSPLHF,TGTGCCAGCAGCGTAGATGAGGGGCTGGGTTCACCCCTCCACTTT
-,-,14,TRBV6-5,TRBJ1-5,CASSATDSNQPQHF,TGTGCCAGCAGCGCTACAGACAGCAATCAGCCCCAGCATTTT
-,-,15,TRBV5-5,TRBJ1-1,CASSSLWGSNTEAFF,TGTGCCAGCAGCTCCCTTTGGGGCTCGAACACTGAAGCTTTCTTT
-,-,15,TRBV15,TRBJ2-1,CATSRDSLVKGEQFF,TGTGCCACCAGCAGAGATAGTCTAGTAAAGGGGGAGCAGTTCTTC
-,-,14,TRBV2,TRBJ2-2,CASSEQGRGGELFF,TGTGCCAGCAGTGAACAGGGGAGGGGCGGGGAGCTGTTTTTT